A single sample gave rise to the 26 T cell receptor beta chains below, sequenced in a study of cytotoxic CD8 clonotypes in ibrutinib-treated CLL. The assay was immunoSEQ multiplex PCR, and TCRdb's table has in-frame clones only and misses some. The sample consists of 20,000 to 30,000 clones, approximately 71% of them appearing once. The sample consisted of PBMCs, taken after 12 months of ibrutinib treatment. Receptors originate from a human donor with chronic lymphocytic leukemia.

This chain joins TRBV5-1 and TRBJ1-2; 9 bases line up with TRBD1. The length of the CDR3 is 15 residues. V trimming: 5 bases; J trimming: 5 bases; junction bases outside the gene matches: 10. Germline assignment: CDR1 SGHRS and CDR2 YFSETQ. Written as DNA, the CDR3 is TGCGCCAGCAGGCCGGGACAGGGAGGGAGTTATGGCTACACCTTC. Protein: CASRPGQGGSYGYTF.

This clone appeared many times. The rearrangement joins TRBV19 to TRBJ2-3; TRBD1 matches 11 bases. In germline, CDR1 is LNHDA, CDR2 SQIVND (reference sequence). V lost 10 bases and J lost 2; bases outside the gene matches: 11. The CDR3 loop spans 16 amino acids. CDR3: CATYSGTGGFTDTQYF. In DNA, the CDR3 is TGTGCCACCTATTCCGGGACAGGGGGGTTCACAGATACGCAGTATTTT.

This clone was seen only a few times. CDR3 sequence: CASSLSGDHQPQHF. In DNA, the CDR3 is TGTGCCAGCTCCCTGTCCGGGGATCATCAGCCCCAGCATTTT. The chain links TRBV7-6 to TRBJ1-5; D gene unclear. Trimming shortened V by 8 bases and J by 5 bases, and 16 bases separated the two germline ends. The CDR3 runs 14 residues. Germline V gene data show CDR1 as SGHVS and CDR2 as FNYEAQ.

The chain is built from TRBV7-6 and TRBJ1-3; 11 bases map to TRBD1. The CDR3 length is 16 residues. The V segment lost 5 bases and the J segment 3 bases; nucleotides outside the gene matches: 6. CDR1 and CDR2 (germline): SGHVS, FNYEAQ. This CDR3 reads CASSPRGQGGGNTIYF. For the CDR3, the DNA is TGTGCCAGCAGCCCAAGGGGACAGGGGGGTGGAAACACCATATATTTT.

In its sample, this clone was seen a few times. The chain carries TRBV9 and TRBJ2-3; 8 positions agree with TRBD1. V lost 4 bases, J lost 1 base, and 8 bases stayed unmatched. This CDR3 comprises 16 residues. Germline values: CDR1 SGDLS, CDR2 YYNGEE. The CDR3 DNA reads TGTGCCAGCAGCCCTCGGACAGGGACGGGCACAGATACGCAGTATTTT. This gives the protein CASSPRTGTGTDTQYF.

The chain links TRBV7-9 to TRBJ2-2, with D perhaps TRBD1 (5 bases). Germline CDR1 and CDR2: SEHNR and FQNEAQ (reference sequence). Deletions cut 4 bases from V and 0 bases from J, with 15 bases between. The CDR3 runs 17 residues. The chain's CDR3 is CASSSHRGIPNTGELFF. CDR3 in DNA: TGTGCCAGCAGCTCCCATAGGGGCATCCCGAACACCGGGGAGCTGTTTTTT. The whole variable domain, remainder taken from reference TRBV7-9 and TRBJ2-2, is DTGVSQNPRHKITKRGQNVTFRCDPISEHNRLYWYRQTLGQGPEFLTYFQNEAQLEKSRLLSDRFSAERPKGSFSTLEIQRTEQGDSAMYLCASSSHRGIPNTGELFFGEGSRLTVL.

CDR3 sequence reads: CASTWRGNTGELFF. In DNA form, the CDR3 reads TGTGCCAGCACCTGGAGGGGGAACACCGGGGAGCTGTTTTTT. The rearrangement joins TRBV6-1 to TRBJ2-2; the D gene is possibly TRBD2 (6 bases). CDR1 and CDR2 from the germline V gene are MNHNS and SASEGT. The V end lost 7 bases, the J end lost 1 base, and 10 bases lay between the germline ends. The CDR3 covers 14 residues.

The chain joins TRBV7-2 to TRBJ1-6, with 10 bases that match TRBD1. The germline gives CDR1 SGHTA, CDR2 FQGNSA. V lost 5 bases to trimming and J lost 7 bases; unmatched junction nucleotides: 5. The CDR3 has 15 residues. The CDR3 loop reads CASSGRQGANSPLHF. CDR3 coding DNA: TGTGCCAGCAGCGGCCGACAGGGGGCCAATTCACCCCTCCACTTT.

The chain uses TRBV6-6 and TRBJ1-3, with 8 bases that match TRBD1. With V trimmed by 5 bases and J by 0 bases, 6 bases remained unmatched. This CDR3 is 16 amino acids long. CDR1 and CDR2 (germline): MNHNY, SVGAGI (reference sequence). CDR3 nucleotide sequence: TGTGCCAGCAGTCAGCCGGACAGGGACTCTGGAAACACCATATATTTT. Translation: CASSQPDRDSGNTIYF.

CDR3 bases: TGCGCCAGCAGTGGGGCCAGGGGAGACACCGGGGAGCTGTTTTTT. Its protein is CASSGARGDTGELFF. The chain links TRBV10-1 to TRBJ2-2; D is possibly TRBD1 (6 bases). The V gene's germline CDR1 is WNHNN and CDR2 SYGVQD (reference sequence). The CDR3 extends over 15 amino acids. Trimming cost V 4 bases and J 3 bases, with 12 bases left between them.

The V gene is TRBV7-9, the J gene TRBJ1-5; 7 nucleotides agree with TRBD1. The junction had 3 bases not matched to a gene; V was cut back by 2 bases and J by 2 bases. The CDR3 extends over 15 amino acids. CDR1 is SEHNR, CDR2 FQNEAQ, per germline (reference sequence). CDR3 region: CASSLHGTGNQPQHF. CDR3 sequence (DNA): TGTGCCAGCAGCTTACACGGGACAGGCAATCAGCCCCAGCATTTT.

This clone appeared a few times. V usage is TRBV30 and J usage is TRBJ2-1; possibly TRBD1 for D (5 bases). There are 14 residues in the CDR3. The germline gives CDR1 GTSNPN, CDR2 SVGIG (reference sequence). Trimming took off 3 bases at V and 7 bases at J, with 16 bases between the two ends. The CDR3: CAWRGAGLGNEQFF. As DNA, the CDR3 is TGTGCCTGGAGAGGTGCAGGGTTGGGAAATGAGCAGTTCTTC.

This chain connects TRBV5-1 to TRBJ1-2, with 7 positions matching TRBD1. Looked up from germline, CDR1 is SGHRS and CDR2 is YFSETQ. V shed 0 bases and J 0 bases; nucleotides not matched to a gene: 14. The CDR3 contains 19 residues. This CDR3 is CASSLAGTVSRGANYGYTF. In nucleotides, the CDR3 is TGCGCCAGCAGCTTGGCCGGGACAGTTAGCAGAGGAGCTAACTATGGCTACACCTTC.

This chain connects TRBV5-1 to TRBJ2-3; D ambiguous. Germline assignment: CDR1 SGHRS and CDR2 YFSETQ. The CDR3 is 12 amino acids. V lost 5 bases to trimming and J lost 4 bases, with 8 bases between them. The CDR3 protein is CASRGPADTQYF. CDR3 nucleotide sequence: TGCGCCAGCAGAGGGCCAGCAGATACGCAGTATTTT.

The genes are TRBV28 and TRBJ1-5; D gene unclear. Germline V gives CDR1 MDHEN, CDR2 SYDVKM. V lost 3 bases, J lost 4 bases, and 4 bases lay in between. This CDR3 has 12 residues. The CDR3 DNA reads TGTGCCAGCAGTTTCAGTAATCAGCCCCAGCATTTT. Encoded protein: CASSFSNQPQHF.

In DNA form, the CDR3 reads TGTGCCTGGAGTCAACTAGGGAATCAGCCCCAGCATTTT. This translates into CAWSQLGNQPQHF. The genes are TRBV30 and TRBJ1-5; D is ambiguous. The CDR3 sequence is 13 residues long. The germline gives CDR1 GTSNPN, CDR2 SVGIG (reference sequence). V shed 2 bases and J shed 4 bases, with 9 bases lying between them.

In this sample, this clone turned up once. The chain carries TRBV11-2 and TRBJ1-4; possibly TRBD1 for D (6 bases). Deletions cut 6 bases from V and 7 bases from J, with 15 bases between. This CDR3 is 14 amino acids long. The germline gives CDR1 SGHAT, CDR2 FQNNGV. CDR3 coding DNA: TGTGCCAGCAGTCGGTCGGGGGGCTTTGAAAAACTGTTTTTT. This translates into CASSRSGGFEKLFF. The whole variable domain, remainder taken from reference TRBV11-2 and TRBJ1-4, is EAGVAQSPRYKIIEKRQSVAFWCNPISGHATLYWYQQILGQGPKLLIQFQNNGVVDDSQLPKDRFSAERLKGVDSTLKIQPAKLEDSAVYLCASSRSGGFEKLFFGSGTQLSVL.

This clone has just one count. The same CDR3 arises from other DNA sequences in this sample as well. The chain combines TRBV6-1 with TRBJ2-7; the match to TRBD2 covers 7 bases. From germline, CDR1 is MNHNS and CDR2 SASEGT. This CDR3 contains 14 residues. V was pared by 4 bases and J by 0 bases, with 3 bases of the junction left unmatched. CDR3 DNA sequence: TGTGCCAGCAGTGGGCGGGGGAGCTCCTACGAGCAGTACTTC. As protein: CASSGRGSSYEQYF.

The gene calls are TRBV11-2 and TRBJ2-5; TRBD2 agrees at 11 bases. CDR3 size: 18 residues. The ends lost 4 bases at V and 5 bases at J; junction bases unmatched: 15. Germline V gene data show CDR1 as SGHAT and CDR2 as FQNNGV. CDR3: CASSSGNLAGGQRETQYF. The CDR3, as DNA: TGTGCCAGCAGCTCCGGCAATCTAGCGGGGGGCCAGAGGGAGACCCAGTACTTC.

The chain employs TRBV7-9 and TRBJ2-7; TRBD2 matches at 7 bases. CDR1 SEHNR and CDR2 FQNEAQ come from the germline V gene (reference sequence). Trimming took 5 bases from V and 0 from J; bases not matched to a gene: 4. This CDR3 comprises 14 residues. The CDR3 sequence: CASSPTSVSYEQYF. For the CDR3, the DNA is TGTGCCAGCAGCCCTACTAGCGTCTCCTACGAGCAGTACTTC.

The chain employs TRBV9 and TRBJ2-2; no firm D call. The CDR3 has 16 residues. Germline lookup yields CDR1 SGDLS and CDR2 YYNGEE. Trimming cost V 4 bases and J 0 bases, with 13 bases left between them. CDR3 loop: CASSLRSVANTGELFF. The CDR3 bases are TGTGCCAGCAGCCTACGCTCAGTGGCGAACACCGGGGAGCTGTTTTTT.

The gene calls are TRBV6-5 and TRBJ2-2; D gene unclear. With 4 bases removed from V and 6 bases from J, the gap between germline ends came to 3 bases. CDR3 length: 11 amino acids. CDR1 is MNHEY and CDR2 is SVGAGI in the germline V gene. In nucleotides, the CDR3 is TGTGCCAGCAGTTCCCCCGGGGAGCTGTTTTTT. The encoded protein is CASSSPGELFF.

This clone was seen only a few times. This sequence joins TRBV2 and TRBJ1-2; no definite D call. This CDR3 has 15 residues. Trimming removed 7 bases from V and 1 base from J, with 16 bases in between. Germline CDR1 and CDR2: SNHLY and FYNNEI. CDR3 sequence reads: CASIGQAPFNYGYTF. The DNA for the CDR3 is TGTGCCAGCATCGGTCAGGCACCCTTTAACTATGGCTACACCTTC.

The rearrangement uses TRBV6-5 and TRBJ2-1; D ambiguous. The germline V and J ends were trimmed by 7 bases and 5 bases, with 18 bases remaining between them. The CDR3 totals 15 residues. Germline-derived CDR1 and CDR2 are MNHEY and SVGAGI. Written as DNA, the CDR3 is TGTGCCAGCATCCTAAAGCCGGGCCGGCACAATGAGCAGTTCTTC. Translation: CASILKPGRHNEQFF.

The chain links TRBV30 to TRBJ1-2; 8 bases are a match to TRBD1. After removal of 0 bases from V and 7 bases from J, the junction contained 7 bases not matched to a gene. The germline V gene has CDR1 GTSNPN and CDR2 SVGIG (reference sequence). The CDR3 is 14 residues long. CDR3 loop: CAWSVSQGGTGYTF. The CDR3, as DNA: TGTGCCTGGAGTGTGTCACAGGGGGGGACTGGCTACACCTTC.

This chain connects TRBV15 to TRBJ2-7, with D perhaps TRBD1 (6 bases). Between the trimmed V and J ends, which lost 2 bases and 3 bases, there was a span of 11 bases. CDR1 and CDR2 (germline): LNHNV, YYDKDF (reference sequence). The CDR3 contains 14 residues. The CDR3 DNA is TGTGCCACCAGCAGAACACAGGGATACTACGAGCAGTACTTC. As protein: CATSRTQGYYEQYF.